This entry concerns a single TCR beta chain. CDR1 and CDR2 from the germline V gene are WNHNN and SYGVQD (reference sequence). With 8 bases clipped from V and 4 bases from J, the junction kept 2 bases outside the gene matches. The CDR3 covers 12 residues. This record belongs to a study of blood T cell repertoires in COVID-19. The protocol was immunoSEQ multiplex PCR, while the TCRdb copy is restricted to in-frame clones and leaves out a portion. The profile shows approximately 150,000 clones, 75% to 90% of them singletons. Adults between about 18 and 95 years of age took part from about two dozen US areas.

Sample: PBMCs or T cells enriched from blood (not recorded which). The chain is built from TRBV10-1 and TRBJ1-5; 7 bases align to TRBD1. The source is a woman in her thirties or forties who had been exposed to COVID-19. The DNA of the CDR3 is TGCGCCAGCGGGACAGCTAATCAGCCCCAGCATTTT. It is translated as CASGTANQPQHF.